Shown below are 10 T cell receptor beta chains from a single sample sequenced in a study of T cell responses to AZD1222 COVID-19 vaccine. The table came from immunoSEQ multiplex PCR; TCRdb's copy has only in-frame clones and leaves some out. The sample carries 65,000 to 95,000 clones, over 75% recorded once. Sequencing used peripheral blood, obtained on day 0 of AZD1222 vaccination. These receptors all come from an adult in good health.

The chain uses TRBV6-1 and TRBJ2-5, with TRBD2 as a possible D gene (5 bases). CDR1 and CDR2 from the germline V gene are MNHNS and SASEGT. V was shortened by 2 bases and J by 7 bases, with 8 bases between the two germline ends. The CDR3 is 12 amino acids. This chain's CDR3 is CASSERRATQYF. The CDR3 DNA sequence: TGTGCCAGCAGTGAAAGGCGGGCGACCCAGTACTTC.

A few counts support this clone. V is TRBV7-8 and J is TRBJ2-5; D call uncertain. V was clipped by 5 bases and J by 3 bases, with 10 bases between them. Germline V lookup: CDR1 SGHVS, CDR2 FQNEAQ. The CDR3 loop spans 13 amino acids. Here the CDR3 DNA reads TGTGCCAGCAGCCCGCTAAGAAAAGAGACCCAGTACTTC. Its protein is CASSPLRKETQYF.

This clone is a singleton in its sample. This chain uses TRBV19 with TRBJ2-3; D gene uncertain. Deletions cut 4 bases from V and 5 bases from J, with 10 bases between. The V gene's germline CDR1 is LNHDA and CDR2 SQIVND (reference sequence). The CDR3 consists of 13 residues. Here the CDR3 reads CASSTASLDTQYF. CDR3 coding DNA: TGTGCCAGTAGTACAGCGTCGTTAGATACGCAGTATTTT.

This clone was seen just once. The V and J genes are TRBV20-1 and TRBJ1-2, with D maybe TRBD1 (5 bases). Per the germline V gene, CDR1 is DFQATT and CDR2 is SNEGSKA (reference sequence). CDR3 size: 13 residues. Trimming removed 3 bases at V and 3 bases at J, with 11 bases between. The CDR3 region is CSASPGGDYGYTF. In DNA, the CDR3 is TGCAGTGCTAGTCCCGGGGGTGACTATGGCTACACCTTC.

The chain links TRBV9 to TRBJ2-3; D might be TRBD1 (5 bases). This CDR3 region has 16 residues. V was shortened by 0 bases and J by 3 bases, with 14 bases between the two germline ends. Germline V gene sequence: CDR1 SGDLS, CDR2 YYNGEE. CDR3: CASSVATGRRTDTQYF. CDR3 bases: TGTGCCAGCAGCGTAGCTACAGGTCGGCGGACAGATACGCAGTATTTT.

The V and J genes are TRBV10-3 and TRBJ2-7; 7 bases line up with TRBD2. In germline, CDR1 is ENHRY, CDR2 SYGVKD. Trimming removed 4 bases from V and 2 bases from J; junction bases left unmatched: 2. CDR3 length equals 13 residues. The CDR3 region has the DNA TGTGCCATCAGTGCTAGCGGCCCCTACGAGCAGTACTTC. Encoded protein: CAISASGPYEQYF.

This rearrangement joins TRBV3-1 (or the pseudogene TRBV3-2) to TRBJ1-1; D is ambiguous. The CDR3 runs to 16 residues. Germline lookup yields CDR1 LGHDT and CDR2 YNNKEL (reference sequence). V lost 4 bases to trimming and J lost 0 bases, with 15 bases between them. CDR3 sequence reads: CASSPPGGRMNTEAFF. CDR3 DNA sequence: TGTGCCAGCAGCCCCCCAGGTGGTCGGATGAACACTGAAGCTTTCTTT.

The chain carries TRBV5-6 and TRBJ1-2; tentatively, D is TRBD1 (5 bases). The CDR3 has 15 amino acids. Trimming shortened V by 0 bases and J by 7 bases, and 16 bases separated the two germline ends. Germline V gene lookup returns CDR1 SGHDT and CDR2 YYEEEE. CDR3 coding DNA: TGTGCCAGCAGCTTGGCGCAGGGAATTTTTAGTGGCTACACCTTC. Its protein product is CASSLAQGIFSGYTF.

This chain joins TRBV27 and TRBJ2-7; 8 bases line up with TRBD1. With V trimmed by 5 bases and J by 4 bases, 4 bases remained unmatched. The CDR3 spans 13 residues. Looked up from germline, CDR1 is MNHEY and CDR2 is SMNVEV (reference sequence). CDR3 residues: CASSLTGGYEQYF. DNA of the CDR3: TGTGCCAGCAGTCTCACAGGGGGATACGAGCAGTACTTC.

The rearrangement uses TRBV18 and TRBJ1-5; 7 bases map to TRBD1. V gave up 0 bases and J gave up 2 bases; unmatched junction bases: 1. CDR1 and CDR2 (germline): KGHSH, LQKENI. CDR3 length: 15 amino acids. As DNA, the CDR3 is TGTGCCAGCTCACCACCGGACAGGCGCAATCAGCCCCAGCATTTT. The encoded protein is CASSPPDRRNQPQHF.